Listed below are T cell receptor beta chains from one sample, sequenced in a study of cytomegalovirus exposure and HLA in healthy donors. Using immunoSEQ multiplex PCR, the repertoire was profiled, and TCRdb retains in-frame clones only, with some absent. This sample has 220,000 or so clones, with more than 65% found just once. The material sequenced was PBMCs. These receptors were obtained from a man in his fifties or sixties in good health and CMV-seronegative. Each CDR3 is given with its conserved first and last residue. D genes are given only for firm matches. A row's size may be missing; if present it is once, few, many or a size class.

abundance: NA; j_gene: TRBJ2-7; v_gene: TRBV5-6; d_gene: NA; CDR3aa: CASSLGGEEDEQYF; CDR3nt: TGTGCCAGCAGCTTGGGAGGGGAGGAGGACGAGCAGTACTTC
abundance: NA; j_gene: TRBJ2-1; v_gene: TRBV4-2; d_gene: TRBD2; CDR3aa: CASSQEGGSSYNEQFF; CDR3nt: TGTGCCAGCAGCCAAGAGGGCGGGAGTTCCTACAATGAGCAGTTCTTC
abundance: NA; j_gene: TRBJ2-3; v_gene: TRBV5-6; d_gene: TRBD2; CDR3aa: CASSAGTSGRRADTQYF; CDR3nt: TGTGCCAGCAGCGCCGGGACTAGCGGGAGGAGAGCAGATACGCAGTATTTT
abundance: NA; j_gene: TRBJ2-2; v_gene: TRBV5-1; d_gene: TRBD1; CDR3aa: CASSLDRGPAGELFF; CDR3nt: TGCGCCAGCAGCTTGGACAGGGGGCCGGCCGGGGAGCTGTTTTTT
abundance: NA; j_gene: TRBJ1-5; v_gene: TRBV19; d_gene: NA; CDR3aa: CASSIPYPGVDQPQHF; CDR3nt: TGTGCCAGTAGTATCCCCTACCCGGGGGTGGATCAGCCCCAGCATTTT
abundance: NA; j_gene: TRBJ1-4; v_gene: TRBV2; d_gene: TRBD1; CDR3aa: CATSRDRDEKLFF; CDR3nt: TGTGCCACCTCCCGGGACAGGGATGAAAAACTGTTTTTT
abundance: NA; j_gene: TRBJ2-7; v_gene: TRBV30; d_gene: NA; CDR3aa: CAWRVGLTYEQYF; CDR3nt: TGTGCCTGGAGGGTGGGACTCACATACGAGCAGTACTTC
abundance: NA; j_gene: TRBJ2-5; v_gene: TRBV5-4; d_gene: TRBD2; CDR3aa: CASSLTSGGEETQYF; CDR3nt: TGTGCCAGCAGCTTGACTAGCGGGGGAGAAGAGACCCAGTACTTC
abundance: few; j_gene: TRBJ2-1; v_gene: TRBV4-2; d_gene: TRBD2; CDR3aa: CASSPGLAGGAPDEQFF; CDR3nt: TGTGCCAGCAGCCCAGGACTAGCGGGAGGCGCACCCGATGAGCAGTTCTTC
abundance: NA; j_gene: TRBJ2-2; v_gene: TRBV7-2; d_gene: TRBD1; CDR3aa: CASSRTGDTGELFF; CDR3nt: TGTGCCAGCAGCAGGACAGGGGACACCGGGGAGCTGTTTTTT
abundance: NA; j_gene: TRBJ1-6; v_gene: TRBV7-3; d_gene: NA; CDR3aa: CASSLMRAGNSPLHF; CDR3nt: TGTGCCAGCAGCTTAATGAGGGCGGGTAATTCACCCCTCCACTTT
abundance: NA; j_gene: TRBJ2-1; v_gene: TRBV5-1; d_gene: TRBD2; CDR3aa: CASSLPGLAGSPNEQFF; CDR3nt: TGCGCCAGCAGCTTGCCAGGACTAGCGGGGTCCCCTAATGAGCAGTTCTTC
abundance: NA; j_gene: TRBJ1-1; v_gene: TRBV5-1; d_gene: TRBD1; CDR3aa: CASSVGQGVPTEAFF; CDR3nt: TGCGCCAGCAGCGTGGGACAGGGGGTGCCCACTGAAGCTTTCTTT
abundance: NA; j_gene: TRBJ2-5; v_gene: TRBV9; d_gene: TRBD2; CDR3aa: CASSSWRAGGPATQYF; CDR3nt: TGTGCCAGCAGCTCATGGCGGGCGGGAGGGCCGGCGACCCAGTACTTC
abundance: NA; j_gene: TRBJ2-1; v_gene: TRBV7-8; d_gene: TRBD2; CDR3aa: CASSSGLAGVVGRRNEQFF; CDR3nt: TGTGCCAGCAGCTCCGGACTAGCGGGAGTGGTTGGTCGACGAAATGAGCAGTTCTTC
abundance: NA; j_gene: TRBJ2-2; v_gene: TRBV19; d_gene: NA; CDR3aa: CASSPGTRGTGELFF; CDR3nt: TGTGCCAGTAGTCCAGGGACCCGGGGGACCGGGGAGCTGTTTTTT
abundance: NA; j_gene: TRBJ1-6; v_gene: TRBV19; d_gene: TRBD1; CDR3aa: CAATGGGNSPLHF; CDR3nt: TGTGCCGCGACAGGGGGAGGGAATTCACCCCTCCACTTT
abundance: NA; j_gene: TRBJ1-1; v_gene: TRBV7-6; d_gene: TRBD1; CDR3aa: CASSLGTGGFMNTEAFF; CDR3nt: TGTGCCAGCAGCTTAGGGACAGGGGGATTCATGAACACTGAAGCTTTCTTT
abundance: NA; j_gene: TRBJ2-7; v_gene: TRBV6-1; d_gene: NA; CDR3aa: CASSDNGYAGEQYF; CDR3nt: TGTGCCAGCAGTGACAATGGTTACGCCGGCGAGCAGTACTTC